This T cell receptor (beta chain) was profiled in a study of cytomegalovirus exposure and HLA in healthy donors. PCR primers comprised 60 Vbeta and 13 Jbeta primers. The assay was immunoSEQ multiplex PCR, and TCRdb's table has in-frame clones only and misses some. This repertoire shows 200,000 to 250,000 clones, around 85% found once; its top ten account for around 1.4%. Study findings and constraints: Some V segments, including TRBV6-2 and TRBV6-3, were excluded as indistinguishable.

Deletions cut 6 bases from V and 0 bases from J, with 14 bases between. Germline values: CDR1 SNHLY, CDR2 FYNNEI. This CDR3 has 15 residues. Comment on this clone: Its antigen is as yet unknown.

Sample: PBMCs. The sequence came from a human donor in good health. The rearrangement uses TRBV2 and TRBJ1-2; TRBD1 is a possible D gene (6 bases). The CDR3 here is CASRWTVSANYGYTF. CDR3 in DNA: TGTGCCAGCAGATGGACAGTAAGTGCTAACTATGGCTACACCTTC.